The 16 T cell receptor beta chains listed next were all sequenced from one sample in a study of blood T cells in healthy people across ages (dated by TCRdb to between 2014 and 2016). The library was produced with 5' RACE. The listed sequencing device is Illumina HiSeq 2500. A second 7 to 11 cycle PCR used a sample-barcoded 5' primer and a J-beta primer mix. The raw public reads went through TCRdb reprocessing: fastp at Q25, MiXCR clone calling, in-frame beta chains kept. Identical CDR3 proteins give one entry, which carries the most common genes and DNA. The sample yields more than 1.4 million distinct CDR3 sequences; 35% to 45% were counted once. The ten top clones hold 7.9% of the sample. The sample comprised blood. These receptors all stem from a woman aged 18-29 years in good health.

The genes are TRBV6-5 and TRBJ2-2; D gene uncertain. Trimming removed 6 bases at V and 5 bases at J, with 7 bases between. The CDR3 extends over 12 amino acids. The germline CDR1 and CDR2 sequences are MNHEY and SVGAGI. DNA for the CDR3: TGTGCCAGCAGGCTATGGACCGGGGAGCTGTTTTTT. Its translation is CASRLWTGELFF.

This clonotype came up a few times. The chain joins TRBV29-1 to TRBJ2-1; no definite D call. Germline V CDR1 and CDR2: SQVTM, ANQGSEA. CDR3 length equals 11 residues. The ends were cut back, 5 bases at V and 4 bases at J, with 6 bases in the middle. CDR3 bases: TGCAGCGTTTTTAGGTACAATGAGCAGTTCTTC. This codes for CSVFRYNEQFF.

This clonotype occurred a few times. V and J are TRBV6-6 and TRBJ2-7; TRBD2 agrees at 7 bases. Looked up from germline, CDR1 is MNHNY and CDR2 is SVGAGI (reference sequence). This CDR3 has 13 residues. Trimming removed 2 bases from V and 5 bases from J; junction bases left unmatched: 3. The CDR3 nucleotides read TGTGCCAGCAGTTACACCGGGAGGCACGAGCAGTACTTC. It translates to CASSYTGRHEQYF.

V is TRBV6-6 and J is TRBJ1-5; D gene ambiguous. This CDR3 has 13 amino acids. Germline CDR1 MNHNY, CDR2 SVGAGI (reference sequence). Trimming removed 4 bases from V and 1 base from J, with 5 bases in between. The chain's CDR3 is CASSSPSNQPQHF. The CDR3 DNA follows: TGTGCCAGCAGTTCCCCCAGCAATCAGCCCCAGCATTTT.

This clonotype was recorded only once. The chain has TRBV6-5 and TRBJ1-1; possible D gene TRBD1, 5 bases. V gave up 5 bases and J gave up 1 base, with 11 bases separating them. The V gene's germline CDR1 is MNHEY and CDR2 SVGAGI. This CDR3 has 14 amino acids. The DNA for the CDR3 is TGTGCCAGCAGTCGAGGGAGGGGGAACACTGAAGCTTTCTTT. This codes for CASSRGRGNTEAFF.

CDR3 sequence (DNA): TGTGCCAGCAGCTTGGGGGGCCAGGGGTTTGCGTCCTACAATGAGCAGTACTTC. It specifies CASSLGGQGFASYNEQYF. V is TRBV7-3 and J is TRBJ2-5; D may correspond to TRBD1 or TRBD2 (6 bases each). V was cut by 3 bases and J by 11 bases, with 31 bases left in between. The CDR3 is 18 residues long. Looked up from germline, CDR1 is SGHTA and CDR2 is FQGTGA.

V and J are TRBV7-2 and TRBJ1-2; D is possibly TRBD1 (6 bases). CDR1 is SGHTA and CDR2 is FQGNSA in the germline V gene. V was trimmed by 2 bases and J by 2 bases, leaving 18 bases between them. This CDR3 is 17 amino acids long. This CDR3 reads CASSLMVTGSSNYGYTF. The CDR3 DNA follows: TGTGCCAGCAGCTTAATGGTGACAGGCTCTTCAAACTATGGCTACACCTTC.

The chain has TRBV28 and TRBJ1-4, with D hard to call. Trimming stripped 5 bases from V and 8 bases from J, with 18 bases between. Germline CDR1 MDHEN, CDR2 SYDVKM. This CDR3 is 15 amino acids long. CDR3 loop: CASSPLRRIGEKLFF. CDR3 DNA sequence: TGTGCCAGCAGTCCCTTGAGAAGGATTGGCGAAAAACTGTTTTTT.

J is TRBJ1-1 and V is TRBV18; perhaps TRBD1 as D (5 bases). Between the trimmed V and J ends, which lost 3 bases and 12 bases, there was a span of 17 bases. CDR3 size: 13 residues. Germline V CDR1 and CDR2: KGHSH, LQKENI. In DNA form, the CDR3 reads TGTGCCAGCTCACCGGGGACTGAGGGGATAACTTTCTTT. Its protein is CASSPGTEGITFF.

This clonotype was detected only a few times. The chain uses TRBV24-1 and TRBJ2-1; 12 bases agree with TRBD1. There are 17 residues in the CDR3. Germline CDR1 reads KGHDR; CDR2 reads SFDVKD. The V and J ends lost 4 bases and 5 bases, in that order; junction bases with no gene match: 8. The CDR3 DNA sequence: TGTGCCACCAGTGACGCTACCGGGACAGGGGGCCACAATGAGCAGTTCTTC. Its protein is CATSDATGTGGHNEQFF.

This clonotype was detected only once. The rearrangement links TRBV10-2 to TRBJ2-5; TRBD1 is a possible D gene (6 bases). Germline CDR1 reads WSHSY; CDR2 reads SAAADI. V lost 6 bases and J lost 11, with 25 bases in between. There are 15 residues in the CDR3. Here the CDR3 reads CASRDSGHGTREQYF. The DNA for the CDR3 is TGCGCCAGCAGGGACTCGGGACACGGCACAAGGGAGCAGTACTTC.

V and J are TRBV11-2 and TRBJ2-5; D uncertain. The germline V and J ends were trimmed by 4 bases and 5 bases, with 14 bases remaining between them. The CDR3 runs 14 residues. Germline CDR1 and CDR2: SGHAT and FQNNGV. This chain's CDR3 is CASSSSDVSETQYF. CDR3 coding DNA: TGTGCCAGCAGCTCGTCGGACGTATCCGAGACCCAGTACTTC. Using reference TRBV11-2 and TRBJ2-5 for the parts outside the CDR3, the full variable domain is EAGVAQSPRYKIIEKRQSVAFWCNPISGHATLYWYQQILGQGPKLLIQFQNNGVVDDSQLPKDRFSAERLKGVDSTLKIQPAKLEDSAVYLCASSSSDVSETQYFGPGTRLLVL.

This clonotype was counted only a few times. The chain has TRBV12-3 or TRBV12-4 and TRBJ2-5; 10 nucleotides agree with TRBD1. With 7 bases clipped from V and 11 bases from J, the junction kept 13 bases outside the gene matches. The CDR3 contains 14 residues. The CDR3 is CASTPGQGFDEQYF. CDR3 in DNA: TGTGCCAGCACTCCGGGACAGGGGTTCGATGAGCAGTACTTC.

This sequence joins TRBV12-3 or TRBV12-4 and TRBJ1-2, with no clear D. CDR3 length equals 14 residues. V lost 5 bases, J lost 4 bases, and 14 bases lay in between. CDR3 DNA: TGTGCCAGCAGTCCCCGGACCGTTGGCTATGGCTACACCTTC. Its protein is CASSPRTVGYGYTF.

This chain connects TRBV2 to TRBJ2-2, with 13 bases fitting TRBD2. The germline gives CDR1 SNHLY, CDR2 FYNNEI. The V gene end was trimmed by 8 bases and the J gene end by 7 bases; junction bases not matched to a gene: 4. CDR3 size: 14 residues. CDR3 coding DNA: TGTGCCAGCCGGACTAGCGGGAGTGGCGGGGAGCTGTTTTTT. This gives the protein CASRTSGSGGELFF.

In nucleotides, the CDR3 is TGTGCCAGCAGCGCCCGACGGAGCCCAATCGAGTCCTACGAGCAGTACTTC. This sequence encodes CASSARRSPIESYEQYF. The rearrangement uses TRBV27 and TRBJ2-7; D remains unclear. Trimming stripped 6 bases from V and 1 base from J, with 22 bases between. This CDR3 region has 17 residues. Germline lookup yields CDR1 MNHEY and CDR2 SMNVEV (reference sequence).